This T cell receptor (beta chain) was identified in a study of cytomegalovirus exposure and HLA in healthy donors (dated by TCRdb to the late 2010s). Background for the entire study: An earlier analysis of under 600 of the donors reported 276 Gb of sequence data and about 100 million unique TCR beta sequences from approximately 180 million T cells. The study used immunosequencing to profile the T cell repertoires of several hundred subjects and linked those repertoires to cytomegalovirus serostatus. Donor age, sex, ethnicity and CMV serostatus were compiled together with the repertoire data. To predict cytomegalovirus infection status, the study combined high-throughput TCR immunosequencing, statistical association of individual TCRs with disease status, and machine learning. All discovery cohort repertoires had been generated using a single sequencing platform. Approximately 300 gigabases of sequencing data and around 85 million unique TCR sequences made up an early release that covered nearly 650 HLA-typed donors. A later genetic analysis used genome-wide SNP genotypes for 398 of the 666 donors, treating that subset as a discovery cohort. The genetic ancestry cluster associated with self-reported Caucasian donors included roughly four fifths of the approximately 410 genotyped donors. A later analysis re-examined previously published TCR beta repertoires from about 670 donors and added high-resolution HLA genotyping to investigate patterns of TCR occurrence. In an earlier analysis of a few hundred of the donors, high-throughput TCR beta sequencing was used to judge whether each TCR beta V gene segment behaved as functional or pseudogenic. The later analysis used no new phenotypic data to find candidate immune exposures, relying instead on TCR beta sequences and their occurrence across donors. Besides the first cohort of roughly 700 subjects, a separate validation cohort made up of over a hundred different subjects was used. Among 300 to 500 genotyped donors of the cohort, an average of around 250,000 unique TCR beta nucleotide sequences was sequenced per donor, of which about 19% were non-productive. About 5 DR-DQ haplotypes were handled as single units for association and clustering, since linkage in the cohort was strong. HLA typing included class I and class II loci at four-digit resolution. Typing coverage varied by locus: about 620-630 donors for A, B, C, DRB1 and DQB1; 522 for DQA1; around 610 for DPA1; about 450 for DPB1. The study aimed to test whether cataloging public T cell receptors could reveal signatures of past pathogen exposure.

The paper's findings and limits, for the study overall: In a later genetic analysis, a missense DCLRE1C variant was associated with V-gene and J-gene trimming of TCR beta chains, and the association was replicated in an independent cohort. Because some donors lacked HLA typing at each locus, the association tests relied only on the typed subset. Three of the identified cytomegalovirus-associated TCR beta chains were confirmed in vitro to be specific for cytomegalovirus antigens. This cohort had only TCR beta chains sequenced, and the lack of alpha or paired-chain data limited which features could be detected. In a later analysis, HLA-associated TCR beta chains showed more clonal expansion and lower generation probabilities than non-associated chains that were equally common. Specific HLA alleles were associated with over 15,000 TCR beta sequences at a false discovery rate of 0.05 in a later analysis. A further reported finding was that TCR beta sequences accurately predicted the HLA-A and HLA-B alleles for most subjects in the first cohort. The study gave a list of about 160 TCR beta chains associated with cytomegalovirus. A group of highly shared sequence variants was considered likely to be a technical artifact of the sequencing pipeline. The classifier was reported to diagnose cytomegalovirus status with high specificity and sensitivity in both the original and validation cohorts. Linkage disequilibrium might explain the correlated functional status among segregating V segments, but an unknown experimental factor could not be excluded. Sequencing depth was assumed to be roughly uniform across donors in the presence/absence analyses, though that assumption may not hold. In a later analysis, the rate of TCR association differed among HLA loci, with DRB1 alleles having the most associated TCRs and HLA-C alleles having the fewest. The 87-base-pair reads could not distinguish some IMGT-functional V segments, including TRBV6-2 and TRBV6-3, so those segments were excluded. In a later genetic analysis, fewer N-insertions in productive TCRs were reported among donors in an Asian-associated ancestry cluster than the roughly 640-donor mean. In a later analysis, several top co-occurrence clusters were reported to appear linked to parvovirus B19, influenza, CMV and Epstein-Barr virus. In an earlier analysis of a few hundred of the donors, most TCR beta V segments were observed in productive rearrangements about 90% or about 30% of the time, broadly matching IMGT annotations. Because counts were too low, some 17 rarely observed V segments, including chromosome 9 orphons, were excluded from the earlier analysis of several hundred of the donors. Across donors, most TCR sequences were observed very rarely, whereas some public TCRs were present in many individuals. Immune exposure information for the cohort was limited to CMV serostatus. When HLA alleles, especially DR and DQ, strongly co-occurred, TCR associations were difficult to assign to individual alleles. In a later analysis, most CMV-associated TCR beta chains were found to appear HLA-restricted, with HLA associations seemingly driven largely by CMV exposure. It was suggested by the authors that the approach could potentially be generalized to other disease states and immunological phenotypes.

Regarding this clone: Its cognate antigen has yet to be identified. One base away there is no much larger clone; base qualities are not given.

There are 13 amino acids in the CDR3, from cysteine to phenylalanine inclusive. The read is trimmed to its CDR3 DNA, 39 bases read in frame from base 1. V and J lose 3 bases and 5 bases, and a span of 10 bases separates them. The germline V gene provides CDR1 SGHTA and CDR2 FQGNSA. Receptor libraries were prepared by the immunoSEQ multiplex PCR assay. For the multiplex PCR, a mixture combining 60 forward primers for TCR Vbeta segments and 13 reverse primers for TCR Jbeta segments was used. The CDR3 region of rearranged TCR beta genes was amplified from genomic DNA with a multiplex PCR assay. Amplified TCR beta libraries were sequenced as 87-base-pair reads on the Illumina HiSeq System. The study's own analysis went as follows. A later analysis tallied about 77 million unique TCR beta chains across the 666 repertoires, and some 12 million of those chains were shared by two or more donors. Raw reads were error-corrected and collapsed into unique sequences by a nearest-neighbor algorithm in which closely related sequences were merged to remove PCR and sequencing errors. V, D and J gene segments were assigned by aligning CDR3 sequences to IMGT reference sequences. For a sequence to be retained, at least a six-nucleotide match to both a V gene segment and a J gene segment was required. A rearrangement was called productive if the CDR3 had no stop codons and remained in frame with V and J, and every other rearrangement was called non-productive. CDR3 was defined by IMGT convention, running from the second conserved V-encoded cysteine to the conserved J-encoded phenylalanine. In an earlier analysis of approximately 500 of the donors, sequences lacking an unambiguous match to a single V gene segment were excluded. In an earlier analysis of around 600 of the donors, V segments were called functional above 56.7% productive rearrangements and were called segregating when the between-donor standard deviation exceeded 5%. To diagnose cytomegalovirus status from the catalog of TCR beta chain sequences, a statistical classification framework was built. In a later analysis, TCR nucleotide sequences were compared against IMGT/GENE-DB human TR gene sequences so that V and J genes could be assigned. Using the TCRdist pipeline, a later analysis assigned CDR3 sequences along with most-parsimonious VDJ recombination scenarios. A later analysis defined each TCR beta chain by its CDR3 amino acid sequence plus V-gene family, and excluded reads lacking a unique V-gene family. As a way to deal with suspected cross-contamination and a sequencing artifact, a later analysis dropped more than 500 nucleotide sequences that were highly shared and had low generation probability. In a later analysis, a clonal expansion index was calculated for each public chain from normalized within-repertoire ranks of inferred template counts. A later analysis computed generation probabilities with a VDJ recombination model fitted to out-of-frame rearrangements, and checked the results against IGoR. In a later analysis, hypergeometric tests were used to score TCR-TCR, TCR-HLA and TCR-CMV co-occurrence, with a repertoire-size bias correction applied to TCR pairs. False discovery rates were estimated in a later analysis by permuting HLA or CMV assignments 20 times. In a later analysis, co-occurring TCRs were grouped with DBSCAN, and TCRdist sequence similarity was added when clustering was performed within HLA-allele-positive subsets. Repertoires with fewer than 30,000 or more than 120,000 public chains were left out of co-occurrence clustering, as were a handful of repertoires with anomalous nucleotide sharing. In its TCRdb copy, this immuneACCESS table keeps in-frame sequences only and misses some clones. Where compared with another copy, unresolved V genes explain less than half of these, and the others have no known cause. That table gives V, J and clone size, and the DNA gave D and trimming. The sample yields tens of thousands of clones; less than 80% were counted once. The ten largest account for more than 2.5% of the sample.

The cohort comprised some 730 healthy bone marrow donors. Cohort members were all nominally healthy when sampled, although unrecorded immune exposures were likely present. The donor was CMV seronegative and was included in the group of approximately 350 seronegative cohort members. A peripheral blood sample was collected from each donor, and TCR beta sequencing was performed on peripheral blood mononuclear cells. The Qiagen DNeasy Blood Extraction Kit was used to extract genomic DNA from the blood cell samples. The sequenced material came from PBMCs. This chain is built from TRBV7-2 and TRBJ2-5, and possibly TRBD2, on 5 matching bases. The source is a woman between 45 and 60 years old in good health and CMV-seronegative. The CDR3 region has the sequence CASSFLAWETQYF. The DNA sequence is given as TGTGCCAGCAGCTTCCTAGCTTGGGAGACCCAGTACTTC.